This TCR beta chain came from a study of CD8+CD57+ T cells in acquired aplastic anemia. Patients chosen for sequencing had shown CD8+CD57+ cell expansion by flow cytometry. Profiling that covered TCR beta VDJ and CDR3 relied on genomic DNA as its template. A single record per CDR3 protein comes from TCRdb applying MiXCR to the reads. The top ten clones hold roughly 1.2% of a sample with 250,000 to 300,000 distinct CDR3 sequences, approximately 58% of them seen once. This clonotype was seen at least ten times. This CDR3 contains 15 residues. CDR1 and CDR2 (germline): MNHEY, SVGAGI. V lost 7 bases and J 5 bases, leaving 20 bases between the germline ends.

The sample taken for sequencing was sorted CD4+, CD8+, or CD8+CD57+ T cells (not recorded which) from PBMCs. The chain is built from TRBV6-5 and TRBJ1-2; D is unclear. The sequence derives from a human donor with aplastic anemia. The DNA of the CDR3 is TGTGCCAGCACCCGCCCTACCCAAGGTGCTTATGGCTACACCTTC. Translated: CASTRPTQGAYGYTF.